One and the same sample provided the 18 T cell receptor beta chains below, sequenced in a study of blood T cell repertoires in COVID-19 (dated by TCRdb to about 2020). Library preparation was by the immunoSEQ multiplex PCR assay. As stored in TCRdb, this immuneACCESS dataset retains in-frame rearrangements with V and J assigned. A fraction of the clones does not appear; measured against another copy, unresolved V genes explain less than half of the discrepancy, and the remainder lacks a known reason. The sample yields more than 100,000 clones; approximately 80% were counted once. Roughly 15% of the sample is held by the ten biggest clonotypes. Material for sequencing was peripheral blood. These receptors all stem from a woman in her fifties or sixties with acute or convalescent COVID-19.

This chain links TRBV11-2 with TRBJ1-1, with a weak D call TRBD1 (5 bases). The length of the CDR3 is 11 residues. Germline V gene sequence: CDR1 SGHAT, CDR2 FQNNGV. V was pared by 4 bases and J by 9 bases, with 9 bases between. The CDR3 here is CASSSRGKAFF. CDR3 in DNA: TGTGCCAGCAGCTCAAGGGGAAAAGCTTTCTTT.

This chain's CDR3 is CASSLTGGSNQPQHF. The CDR3 DNA reads TGTGCCAGCAGTTTGACAGGGGGAAGCAATCAGCCCCAGCATTTT. The V and J genes are TRBV28 and TRBJ1-5; TRBD1 matches at 9 bases. With 3 bases clipped from V and 1 base from J, the junction kept 1 base outside the gene matches. This CDR3 region has 15 residues. CDR1 is MDHEN, CDR2 SYDVKM, per germline.

The chain has TRBV19 and TRBJ1-5, with D possibly matching TRBD1 (6 bases). This CDR3 comprises 15 residues. Germline V gene sequence: CDR1 LNHDA, CDR2 SQIVND (reference sequence). Trimming took off 6 bases at V and 0 bases at J, with 12 bases between the two ends. As DNA, the CDR3 is TGTGCCAGTAGCACCGGGACAAGTAGCAATCAGCCCCAGCATTTT. It yields the protein CASSTGTSSNQPQHF.

The table lists this clone with a count of one. The gene calls are TRBV29-1 and TRBJ2-3, with D perhaps TRBD1 or TRBD2 (6 bases each). Germline-derived CDR1 and CDR2 are SQVTM and ANQGSEA. This CDR3 spans 14 amino acids. With 7 bases removed from V and 2 bases from J, the gap between germline ends came to 16 bases. CDR3: CSGGAGTLTDTQYF. CDR3 sequence (DNA): TGCAGCGGGGGGGCGGGGACCCTCACAGATACGCAGTATTTT.

The V gene is TRBV7-9, the J gene TRBJ1-3; D is unclear. The CDR3 has 16 residues. The V and J ends lost 4 bases and 2 bases respectively, with 15 bases between them. CDR1 and CDR2 (germline): SEHNR, FQNEAQ (reference sequence). The CDR3 coding sequence is TGTGCCAGCAGCTCAGGATCCGCAATGGCTGGAAACACCATATATTTT. Translating it yields CASSSGSAMAGNTIYF.

The chain uses TRBV19 and TRBJ1-1; TRBD1 aligns across 9 bases. Germline CDR1 is LNHDA and CDR2 is SQIVND (reference sequence). Losses at the gene ends were 5 bases for V and 4 bases for J; bases not matched to a gene: 8. This CDR3 is 15 amino acids long. The CDR3 sequence: CASSPTDRGGTEAFF. The CDR3 coding sequence is TGTGCCAGTAGTCCTACGGACAGGGGCGGCACTGAAGCTTTCTTT.

The chain carries TRBV5-6 and TRBJ1-1; 9 positions agree with TRBD1. CDR3 length equals 14 residues. Germline V CDR1 and CDR2: SGHDT, YYEEEE. Losses at the gene ends were 4 bases for V and 7 bases for J; bases not matched to a gene: 8. The CDR3 loop is CASSTTGTGFEAFF. The CDR3 coding sequence is TGTGCCAGCAGCACGACCGGGACAGGGTTTGAAGCTTTCTTT.

V usage is TRBV19 and J usage is TRBJ1-1; no reliable D call. Trimming cost V 7 bases and J 2 bases, with 17 bases left between them. The CDR3 runs 15 residues. Germline CDR1 LNHDA, CDR2 SQIVND (reference sequence). This CDR3 reads CASTTIWGGNTEAFF. The CDR3 DNA follows: TGTGCCAGTACCACGATTTGGGGAGGAAACACTGAAGCTTTCTTT.

The chain is built from TRBV25-1 and TRBJ1-3, with 8 bases fitting TRBD1. Trimming cost V 4 bases and J 0 bases; bases outside gene matches: 11. This CDR3 contains 18 residues. Per the germline V gene, CDR1 is MGHDK and CDR2 is SYGVNS. In DNA form, the CDR3 reads TGTGCCAGCAGTGGGAGGACAGGGACGAGGTTCTCTGGAAACACCATATATTTT. It is translated as CASSGRTGTRFSGNTIYF.

The chain links TRBV4-1 to TRBJ2-3; D perhaps matches TRBD1 (6 bases). V dropped 4 bases and J dropped 0 bases, with 11 bases sitting between them. The CDR3 length is 15 residues. Germline V gene data show CDR1 as MGHRA and CDR2 as YSYEKL. This chain's CDR3 is CASSPTGPSTDTQYF. The CDR3 bases are TGCGCCAGCAGCCCGACAGGACCTAGCACAGATACGCAGTATTTT.

The chain uses TRBV6-1 and TRBJ1-2; D possibly corresponds to TRBD1 (6 bases). The CDR3 consists of 14 residues. From germline, CDR1 is MNHNS and CDR2 SASEGT. Trimming shortened V by 2 bases and J by 4 bases, and 11 bases separated the two germline ends. The CDR3, as DNA: TGTGCCAGCAGTGAATTCGGACAGTTCTATGGCTACACCTTC. Translated, it gives CASSEFGQFYGYTF.

The J gene is TRBJ2-3, the V gene TRBV10-3, with D perhaps matching TRBD1 (5 bases). Trimming removed 10 bases at V and 6 bases at J, with 14 bases between. In germline, CDR1 is ENHRY, CDR2 SYGVKD. CDR3 length equals 12 residues. The CDR3 bases are TGTGCCACAGGAGTAGGGGCTGATACGCAGTATTTT. It codes for CATGVGADTQYF.

The rearrangement links TRBV7-9 to TRBJ1-2; 7 nucleotides match TRBD1. V shed 5 bases, J shed 5 bases, and the junction held 14 bases outside the gene matches. The germline gives CDR1 SEHNR, CDR2 FQNEAQ (reference sequence). The CDR3 consists of 16 residues. For the CDR3, the DNA is TGTGCCAGCAGCGAAACAGGGGCGGAGGTGGAGTATGGCTACACCTTC. It yields the protein CASSETGAEVEYGYTF. The entire variable domain, with the rest obtained from reference TRBV7-9 and TRBJ1-2, is as follows: DTGVSQNPRHKITKRGQNVTFRCDPISEHNRLYWYRQTLGQGPEFLTYFQNEAQLEKSRLLSDRFSAERPKGSFSTLEIQRTEQGDSAMYLCASSETGAEVEYGYTFGSGTRLTVV.

This chain links TRBV18 with TRBJ1-5; 9 bases are shared with TRBD1. After removal of 5 bases from V and 5 bases from J, the junction contained 4 bases not matched to a gene. CDR3 length: 14 amino acids. CDR1 is KGHSH, CDR2 LQKENI, per germline. CDR3 bases: TGTGCCAGCTCAGCCGACAGGGGGGATCAGCCCCAGCATTTT. Encoded protein: CASSADRGDQPQHF.

The chain is built from TRBV27 and TRBJ1-1, with 11 bases fitting TRBD1. The CDR3 loop spans 16 amino acids. Germline V lookup: CDR1 MNHEY, CDR2 SMNVEV (reference sequence). J gave up 1 base and V 6 bases, and 7 bases lay outside the gene matches. The CDR3 here is CASSSSGTGGNTEAFF. The CDR3 DNA sequence: TGTGCCAGCAGCTCATCGGGGACAGGGGGGAACACTGAAGCTTTCTTT.

This chain links TRBV3-1 (or the pseudogene TRBV3-2) with TRBJ1-3; D remains unclear. The V end was cut by 1 base, the J end by 4 bases, with 11 bases between. From germline, CDR1 is LGHDT and CDR2 YNNKEL (reference sequence). The CDR3 has 15 amino acids. The CDR3, as DNA: TGTGCCAGCAGCCAAGGGACGGGAGCCGGAAACACCATATATTTT. This sequence encodes CASSQGTGAGNTIYF.

The rearrangement links TRBV21-1 to TRBJ2-2; the table calls TRBD2, which could not be checked here. TRBV21-1 is reported as a pseudogene. The CDR3 consists of 16 residues. Here the CDR3 reads CASSETGLPRTGELFF. DNA of the CDR3: TGTGCCAGCAGCGAAACGGGACTCCCGAGAACCGGGGAGCTGTTTTTT.

The genes are TRBV5-6 and TRBJ1-2; 7 positions match TRBD1. Germline V CDR1 and CDR2: SGHDT, YYEEEE. Losses at the gene ends were 3 bases for V and 4 bases for J; bases not matched to a gene: 6. CDR3 length: 14 amino acids. CDR3 amino acids: CASSYTGDGYGYTF. DNA for the CDR3: TGTGCCAGCAGCTATACAGGGGACGGCTATGGCTACACCTTC.